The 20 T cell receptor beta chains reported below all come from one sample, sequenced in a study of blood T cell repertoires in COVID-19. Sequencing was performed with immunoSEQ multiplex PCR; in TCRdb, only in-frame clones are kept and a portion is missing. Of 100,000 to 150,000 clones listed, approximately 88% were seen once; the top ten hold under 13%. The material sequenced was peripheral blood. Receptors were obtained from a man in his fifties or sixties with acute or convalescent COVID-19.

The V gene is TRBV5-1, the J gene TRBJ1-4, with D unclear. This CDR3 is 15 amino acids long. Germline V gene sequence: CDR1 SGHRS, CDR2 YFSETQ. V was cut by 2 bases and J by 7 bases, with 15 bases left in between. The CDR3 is CASSFFSPSGEKLFF. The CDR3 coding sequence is TGCGCCAGCAGCTTCTTTTCCCCGAGCGGTGAAAAACTGTTTTTT. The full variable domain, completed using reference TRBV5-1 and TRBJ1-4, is KAGVTQTPRYLIKTRGQQVTLSCSPISGHRSVSWYQQTPGQGLQFLFEYFSETQRNKGNFPGRFSGRQFSNSRSEMNVSTLELGDSALYLCASSFFSPSGEKLFFGSGTQLSVL.

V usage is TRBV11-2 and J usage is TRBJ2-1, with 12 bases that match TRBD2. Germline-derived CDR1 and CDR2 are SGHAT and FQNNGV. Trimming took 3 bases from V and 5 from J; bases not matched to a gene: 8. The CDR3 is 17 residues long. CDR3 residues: CASSFRWLAGGNNEQFF. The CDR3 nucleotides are TGTGCCAGCAGCTTTAGATGGCTAGCGGGGGGGAACAATGAGCAGTTCTTC.

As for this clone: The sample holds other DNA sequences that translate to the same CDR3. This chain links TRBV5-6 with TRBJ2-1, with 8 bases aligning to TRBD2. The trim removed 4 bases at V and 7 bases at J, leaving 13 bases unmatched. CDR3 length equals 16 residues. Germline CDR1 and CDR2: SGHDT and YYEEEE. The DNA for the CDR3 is TGTGCCAGCAGCCGATCAGTGCTAGCGGGCAGTAATGAGCAGTTCTTC. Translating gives CASSRSVLAGSNEQFF. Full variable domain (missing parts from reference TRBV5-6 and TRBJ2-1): DAGVTQSPTHLIKTRGQQVTLRCSPKSGHDTVSWYQQALGQGPQFIFQYYEEEERQRGNFPDRFSGHQFPNYSSELNVNALLLGDSALYLCASSRSVLAGSNEQFFGPGTRLTVL.

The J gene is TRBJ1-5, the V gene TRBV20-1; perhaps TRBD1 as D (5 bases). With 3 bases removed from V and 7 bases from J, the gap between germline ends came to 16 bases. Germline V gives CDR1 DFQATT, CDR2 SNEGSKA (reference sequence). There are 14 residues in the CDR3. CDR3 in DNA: TGCAGTGCTAGTGGGGCCCAGGAGGGCCAGCCCCAGCATTTT. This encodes CSASGAQEGQPQHF.

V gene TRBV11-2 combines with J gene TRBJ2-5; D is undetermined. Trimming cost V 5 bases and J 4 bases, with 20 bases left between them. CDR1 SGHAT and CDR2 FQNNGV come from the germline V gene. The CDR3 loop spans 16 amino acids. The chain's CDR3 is CASSQTLGGARETQYF. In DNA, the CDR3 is TGTGCCAGCAGCCAAACCCTCGGCGGCGCGCGAGAGACCCAGTACTTC.

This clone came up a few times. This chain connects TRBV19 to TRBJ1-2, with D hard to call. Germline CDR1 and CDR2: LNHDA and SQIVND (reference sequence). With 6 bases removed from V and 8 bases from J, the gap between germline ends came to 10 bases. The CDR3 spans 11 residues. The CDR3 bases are TGTGCCAGTAGAAGGGAGGAAGGCTACACCTTC. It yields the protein CASRREEGYTF.

The chain's CDR3 is CAISESGGGGSANQPQHF. CDR3 in DNA: TGTGCCATCAGTGAGTCGGGAGGTGGGGGTAGTGCCAATCAGCCCCAGCATTTT. This rearrangement joins TRBV10-3 to TRBJ1-5; D perhaps matches TRBD1 (5 bases). This CDR3 is 18 amino acids long. V shed 0 bases and J shed 3 bases, with 18 bases lying between them. CDR1 and CDR2 (germline): ENHRY, SYGVKD.

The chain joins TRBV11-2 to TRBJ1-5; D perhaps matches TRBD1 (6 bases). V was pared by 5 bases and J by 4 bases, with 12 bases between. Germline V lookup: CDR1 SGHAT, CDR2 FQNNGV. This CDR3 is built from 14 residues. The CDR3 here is CASSLRTVNQPQHF. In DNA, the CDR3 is TGTGCCAGCAGCCTCAGGACAGTGAATCAGCCCCAGCATTTT.

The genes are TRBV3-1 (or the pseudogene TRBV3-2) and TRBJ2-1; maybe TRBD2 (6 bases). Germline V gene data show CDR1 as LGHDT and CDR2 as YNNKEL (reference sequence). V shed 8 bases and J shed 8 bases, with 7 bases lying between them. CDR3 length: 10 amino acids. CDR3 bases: TGTGCCAGCGGGGGGTATGAGCAGTTCTTC. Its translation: CASGGYEQFF.

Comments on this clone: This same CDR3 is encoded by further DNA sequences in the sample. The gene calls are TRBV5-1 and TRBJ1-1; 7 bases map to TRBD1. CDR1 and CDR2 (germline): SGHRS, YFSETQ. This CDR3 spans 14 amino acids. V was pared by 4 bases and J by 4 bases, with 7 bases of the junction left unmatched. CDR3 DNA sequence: TGCGCCAGCAGCCTGGGCCAGGGGGGCACTGAAGCTTTCTTT. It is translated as CASSLGQGGTEAFF.

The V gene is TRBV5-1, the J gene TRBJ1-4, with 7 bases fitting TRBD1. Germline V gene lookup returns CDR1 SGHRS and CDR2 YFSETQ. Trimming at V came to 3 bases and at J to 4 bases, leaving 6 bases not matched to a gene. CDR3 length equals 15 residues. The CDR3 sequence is CASSSLSGGNEKLFF. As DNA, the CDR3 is TGCGCCAGCAGCTCGCTGTCAGGGGGTAATGAAAAACTGTTTTTT.

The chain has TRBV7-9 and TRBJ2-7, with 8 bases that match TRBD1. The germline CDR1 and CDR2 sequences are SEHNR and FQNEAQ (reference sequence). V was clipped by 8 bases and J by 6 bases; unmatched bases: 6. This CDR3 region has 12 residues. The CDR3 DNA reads TGTGCCAGCGGACAGGGTCGGCGCGAGCAGTACTTC. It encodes CASGQGRREQYF.

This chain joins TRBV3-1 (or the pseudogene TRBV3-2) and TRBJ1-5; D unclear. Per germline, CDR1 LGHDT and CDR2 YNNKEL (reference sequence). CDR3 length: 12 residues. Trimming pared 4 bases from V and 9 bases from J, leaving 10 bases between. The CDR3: CASSLIGGPQHF. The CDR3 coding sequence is TGTGCCAGCAGCCTCATCGGAGGGCCCCAGCATTTT.

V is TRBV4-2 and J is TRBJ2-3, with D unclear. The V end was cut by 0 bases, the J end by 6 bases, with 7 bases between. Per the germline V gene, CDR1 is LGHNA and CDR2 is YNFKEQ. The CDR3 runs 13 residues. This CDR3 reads CASSQDRRDTQYF. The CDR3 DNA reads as TGTGCCAGCAGCCAAGATCGCCGGGATACGCAGTATTTT.

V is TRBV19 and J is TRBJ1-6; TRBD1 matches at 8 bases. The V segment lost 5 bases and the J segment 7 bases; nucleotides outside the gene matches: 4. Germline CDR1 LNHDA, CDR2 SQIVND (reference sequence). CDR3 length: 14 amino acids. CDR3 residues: CASSLRTGNSPLHF. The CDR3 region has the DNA TGTGCCAGTAGTTTGCGGACAGGGAATTCACCCCTCCACTTT.

Here the CDR3 reads CAWNTGGSEAFF. The CDR3 region has the DNA TGTGCCTGGAATACCGGGGGATCTGAAGCTTTCTTT. The V and J genes are TRBV30 and TRBJ1-1; maybe TRBD1 (5 bases). The CDR3 totals 12 residues. Germline CDR1 is GTSNPN and CDR2 is SVGIG (reference sequence). Trimming took off 4 bases at V and 6 bases at J, with 12 bases between the two ends. The complete variable domain, with remaining parts taken from reference TRBV30 and TRBJ1-1, reads SQTIHQWPATLVQPVGSPLSLECTVEGTSNPNLYWYRQAAGRGLQLLFYSVGIGQISSEVPQNLSASRPQDRQFILSSKKLLLSDSGFYLCAWNTGGSEAFFGQGTRLTVV.

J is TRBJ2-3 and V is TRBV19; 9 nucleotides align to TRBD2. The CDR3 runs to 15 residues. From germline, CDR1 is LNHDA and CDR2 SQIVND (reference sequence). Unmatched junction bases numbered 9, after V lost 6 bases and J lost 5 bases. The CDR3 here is CASSRGSGRGDTQYF. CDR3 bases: TGTGCCAGTAGCCGGGGTAGCGGGAGAGGAGATACGCAGTATTTT.

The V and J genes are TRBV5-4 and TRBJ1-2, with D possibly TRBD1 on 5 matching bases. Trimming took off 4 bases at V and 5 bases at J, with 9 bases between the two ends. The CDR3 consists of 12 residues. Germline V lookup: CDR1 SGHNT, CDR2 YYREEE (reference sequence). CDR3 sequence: CASSPGEYGYTF. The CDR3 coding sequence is TGTGCCAGCAGCCCGGGGGAGTATGGCTACACCTTC.

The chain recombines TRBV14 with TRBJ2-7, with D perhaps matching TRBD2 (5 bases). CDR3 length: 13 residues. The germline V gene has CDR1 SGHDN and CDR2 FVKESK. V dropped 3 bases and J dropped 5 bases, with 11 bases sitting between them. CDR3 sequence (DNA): TGTGCCAGCAGCCACCTCGGGCGGGACGAGCAGTACTTC. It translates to CASSHLGRDEQYF.

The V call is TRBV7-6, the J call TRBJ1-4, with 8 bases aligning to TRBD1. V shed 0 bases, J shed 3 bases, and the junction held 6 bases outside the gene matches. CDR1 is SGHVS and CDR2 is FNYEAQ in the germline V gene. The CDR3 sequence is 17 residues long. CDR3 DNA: TGTGCCAGCAGCTTAGCGATGGCGGGACAGGCTAATGAAAAACTGTTTTTT. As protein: CASSLAMAGQANEKLFF. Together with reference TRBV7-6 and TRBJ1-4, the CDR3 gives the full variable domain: GAGVSQSPRYKVTKRGQDVALRCDPISGHVSLYWYRQALGQGPEFLTYFNYEAQQDKSGLPNDRFSAERPEGSISTLTIQRTEQRDSAMYRCASSLAMAGQANEKLFFGSGTQLSVL.